This TCR beta chain was observed in a study of PD-L1 blockade in urothelial cancer. Looking at the study overall: When blood samples were assessed, the median T cell count was 120,000 to 150,000.

Described time point: peripheral blood 6 weeks after treatment start. A single count supports this clone. Assay used: immunoSEQ multiplex PCR; TCRdb lists only in-frame clones, some missing. The sample carries fewer than 90,000 clones, around 93% recorded once. This material consisted of PBMCs, taken around atezolizumab (anti-PD-L1) treatment. The receptor was isolated from a woman aged 80 or older with urothelial cancer.

CDR3 DNA sequence: TGCGCCAGCAGCTTGGGGGAGAGCGGGAGGATCCGGAGCTCCTACAATGAGCAGTTCTTC. Translating it yields CASSLGESGRIRSSYNEQFF. The chain employs TRBV5-1 and TRBJ2-1; 9 bases are a match to TRBD2. There are 20 residues in the CDR3. CDR1 and CDR2 from the germline V gene are SGHRS and YFSETQ. Losses at the gene ends were 0 bases for V and 0 bases for J; bases not matched to a gene: 13.